What follows are 14 T cell receptor beta chains derived from one specimen sequenced in a study of CD8+CD57+ T cells in acquired aplastic anemia. Profiles of TCR beta VDJ and CDR3 were generated from a genomic DNA template. A single record per CDR3 protein comes from TCRdb applying MiXCR to the reads. This repertoire shows some 180,000 distinct CDR3 sequences, roughly 60% found once; its top ten account for about 39%. In patients chosen for sequencing, flow cytometry had shown CD8+CD57+ cell expansion. Source material: sorted CD4+, CD8+, or CD8+CD57+ T cells (not recorded which) from PBMCs. All receptors derive from a human donor with aplastic anemia.

The chain joins TRBV7-2 to TRBJ1-2; 7 bases fit TRBD1. With V trimmed by 5 bases and J by 2 bases, 5 bases remained unmatched. The CDR3 sequence is 14 residues long. Germline V gene lookup returns CDR1 SGHTA and CDR2 FQGNSA. Here the CDR3 DNA reads TGTGCCAGCAGCCCCCGGGACAGAAACTATGGCTACACCTTC. Amino acids: CASSPRDRNYGYTF.

This clonotype was counted between two and nine times. This sequence joins TRBV19 and TRBJ2-7; 8 bases match TRBD1. The germline CDR1 and CDR2 sequences are LNHDA and SQIVND (reference sequence). V lost 5 bases and J lost 5; bases outside the gene matches: 14. The CDR3 is 16 amino acids. The CDR3 here is CASSPRTGSHLHEQYF. CDR3 DNA: TGTGCCAGTAGTCCCCGGACAGGGTCCCATTTACACGAGCAGTACTTC. Combining the CDR3 with reference TRBV19 and TRBJ2-7 gives the whole variable domain DGGITQSPKYLFRKEGQNVTLSCEQNLNHDAMYWYRQDPGQGLRLIYYSQIVNDFQKGDIAEGYSVSREKKESFPLTVTSAQKNPTAFYLCASSPRTGSHLHEQYFGPGTRLTVT.

This sequence joins TRBV2 and TRBJ2-5; no clear D. Germline CDR1 reads SNHLY; CDR2 reads FYNNEI. Trimming shortened V by 5 bases and J by 5 bases, and 15 bases separated the two germline ends. This CDR3 is 14 amino acids long. As DNA, the CDR3 is TGTGCCAGCAGTCGGATGACCATGGGTGAGACCCAGTACTTC. As protein: CASSRMTMGETQYF. Full variable domain (missing parts from reference TRBV2 and TRBJ2-5): EPEVTQTPSHQVTQMGQEVILRCVPISNHLYFYWYRQILGQKVEFLVSFYNNEISEKSEIFDDQFSVERPDGSNFTLKIRSTKLEDSAMYFCASSRMTMGETQYFGPGTRLLVL.

The chain has TRBV7-6 and TRBJ2-6; TRBD1 is a possible D gene (6 bases). V shed 1 base and J shed 2 bases, with 12 bases lying between them. The germline gives CDR1 SGHVS, CDR2 FNYEAQ. CDR3 size: 17 residues. The DNA of the CDR3 is TGTGCCAGCAGCTTAGTTGCGGCAGGGGCTGGGGCCAACGTCCTGACTTTC. Its translation is CASSLVAAGAGANVLTF.

V usage is TRBV7-2 and J usage is TRBJ2-1; D might be TRBD2 (5 bases). Germline V gene sequence: CDR1 SGHTA, CDR2 FQGNSA. The ends were cut back, 5 bases at V and 9 bases at J, with 14 bases in the middle. The CDR3 spans 13 residues. The chain's CDR3 is CASSPRGPSEQFF. The CDR3 DNA sequence: TGTGCCAGCAGCCCCCGAGGGCCCAGTGAGCAGTTCTTC.

The V gene is TRBV29-1, the J gene TRBJ2-7, with TRBD2 matching over 7 bases. The germline gives CDR1 SQVTM, CDR2 ANQGSEA. V shed 3 bases and J 4 bases; nucleotides not matched to a gene: 6. The CDR3 sequence is 13 residues long. CDR3 sequence reads: CSVDAGVGYEQYF. CDR3 DNA sequence: TGCAGCGTTGATGCGGGAGTGGGATACGAGCAGTACTTC.

The chain is built from TRBV2 and TRBJ2-7, with no clear D. Trimming took off 5 bases at V and 5 bases at J, with 10 bases between the two ends. The CDR3 runs 12 residues. The germline V gene encodes CDR1 SNHLY and CDR2 FYNNEI. This CDR3 is CASSSVTNEQYF. The CDR3 bases are TGTGCCAGCAGTTCCGTCACCAACGAGCAGTACTTC.

The chain uses TRBV19 and TRBJ1-5, with D uncertain. The germline CDR1 and CDR2 sequences are LNHDA and SQIVND (reference sequence). The CDR3 runs 17 residues. V lost 9 bases and J lost 6, with 27 bases in between. The CDR3 coding sequence is TGTGCCAGCTCCTCCCCCGGACTAGCGGGGTCCGGTCAGCCCCAGCATTTT. Its protein product is CASSSPGLAGSGQPQHF. Variable domain in full (rest from reference TRBV19 and TRBJ1-5): DGGITQSPKYLFRKEGQNVTLSCEQNLNHDAMYWYRQDPGQGLRLIYYSQIVNDFQKGDIAEGYSVSREKKESFPLTVTSAQKNPTAFYLCASSSPGLAGSGQPQHFGDGTRLSIL.

The chain combines TRBV7-9 with TRBJ2-5, with TRBD1 matching over 9 bases. This CDR3 is built from 15 residues. Per the germline V gene, CDR1 is SEHNR and CDR2 is FQNEAQ (reference sequence). V trimming: 5 bases; J trimming: 4 bases; junction bases outside the gene matches: 8. The CDR3: CASSRPEQGAETQYF. The CDR3 DNA is TGTGCCAGCAGCCGTCCGGAACAGGGGGCAGAGACCCAGTACTTC.

This clonotype was observed many times. The chain employs TRBV29-1 and TRBJ2-7, with TRBD1 matching over 7 bases. CDR3 length: 14 residues. V trimming: 5 bases; J trimming: 0 bases; junction bases outside the gene matches: 7. The germline V gene has CDR1 SQVTM and CDR2 ANQGSEA. CDR3 residues: CSVMGQWSSYEQYF. In DNA, the CDR3 is TGCAGCGTTATGGGACAGTGGAGCTCCTACGAGCAGTACTTC.

This clonotype was found a few times. The V gene is TRBV7-8, the J gene TRBJ1-1, with TRBD1 identical over 9 bases. The CDR3 consists of 13 residues. Trimming at V came to 7 bases and at J to 8 bases, leaving 8 bases not matched to a gene. From germline, CDR1 is SGHVS and CDR2 FQNEAQ. CDR3 sequence reads: CASNWGQGSEAFF. CDR3 nucleotide sequence: TGTGCCAGCAACTGGGGACAGGGTTCCGAAGCTTTCTTT.

This clonotype has just one count. The chain couples TRBV10-2 to TRBJ2-7; no clear D gene. Trimming stripped 3 bases from V and 3 bases from J, with 12 bases between. The CDR3 contains 14 residues. CDR1 and CDR2 (germline): WSHSY, SAAADI. CDR3 in amino acids: CASSEPGLDYEQYF. In nucleotides, the CDR3 is TGCGCCAGCAGTGAACCGGGCTTGGACTACGAGCAGTACTTC.

This clonotype has only a few counts. The junction departs from the called germline gene at one end, perhaps through a read error. The chain employs TRBV25-1 and TRBJ2-1; D may be TRBD2 (5 bases). Germline-derived CDR1 and CDR2 are MGHDK and SYGVNS. This CDR3 is built from 14 residues. The CDR3 sequence is CASSGTDSYNEQLF. The CDR3 DNA is TGTGCCAGCAGTGGGACGGACTCCTACAATGAGCAGCTCTTC.

The chain uses TRBV7-9 and TRBJ2-3, with 10 bases lining up with TRBD2. CDR3 size: 16 residues. Trimming took 4 bases from V and 3 from J; bases not matched to a gene: 7. Germline V lookup: CDR1 SEHNR, CDR2 FQNEAQ (reference sequence). CDR3 residues: CASSSGLAGGTDTQYF. CDR3 DNA: TGTGCCAGCAGCTCCGGGTTAGCGGGAGGAACAGATACGCAGTATTTT.